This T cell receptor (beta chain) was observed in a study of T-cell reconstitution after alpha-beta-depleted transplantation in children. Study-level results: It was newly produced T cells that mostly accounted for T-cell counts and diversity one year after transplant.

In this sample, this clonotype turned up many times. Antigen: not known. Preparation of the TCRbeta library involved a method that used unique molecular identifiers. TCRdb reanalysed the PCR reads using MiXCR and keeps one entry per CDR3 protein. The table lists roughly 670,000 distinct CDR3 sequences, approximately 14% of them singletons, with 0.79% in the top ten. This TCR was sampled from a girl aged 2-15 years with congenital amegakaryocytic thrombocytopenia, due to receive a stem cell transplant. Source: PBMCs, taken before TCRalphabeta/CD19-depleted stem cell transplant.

The CDR3 DNA reads TGCGCCAGCAGCTTGGACAGTGGTTATGGCTACACCTTC. Amino acid sequence: CASSLDSGYGYTF. The gene calls are TRBV5-1 and TRBJ1-2; D not certain. Trimming took off 0 bases at V and 5 bases at J, with 8 bases between the two ends. This CDR3 is built from 13 residues. Germline CDR1 reads SGHRS; CDR2 reads YFSETQ.